What follows describes a single TCR beta chain. Its specificity is unknown. Every sampled donor was Caucasian and healthy. This entry belongs to a study of identical twins. General study findings and limits: Donors were not followed over many years; analysis was cross-sectional.

TCRdb reanalysed the 5' RACE reads using MiXCR and keeps one entry per CDR3 protein. The sample yields about 720,000 distinct CDR3 sequences, roughly 20% seen once. Germline V gene sequence: CDR1 LGHDT, CDR2 YNNKEL (reference sequence). The CDR3 loop spans 15 amino acids. Trimming removed 4 bases from V and 4 bases from J; junction bases left unmatched: 9. These data also formed part of another study, on T cells expressing NK-cell markers. From that paper: Dominant NKG2C+ clonotypes in a handful of donors made up about 1.0-7.0% of CD8+ T cells.

The V and J genes are TRBV3-1 and TRBJ2-7; TRBD2 agrees at 8 bases. This clonotype was obtained from a woman younger than 35 in good health. Sequenced input: PBMCs. The CDR3 loop reads CASSLLPSGLYEQYF. CDR3 coding DNA: TGTGCCAGCAGCCTCCTTCCTAGCGGGCTATACGAGCAGTACTTC.